The T cell receptor (beta chain) described here comes from a study of blood T cell repertoires in COVID-19. Study-level background: Samples came from the United States, Italy and Spain, spanning acute and convalescent COVID-19.

In the authors' methods: Amplification of reference gene primers provided the estimated nucleated cell counts. The assay was immunoSEQ multiplex PCR, and TCRdb's table has in-frame clones only and misses some. Clone size and the V and J calls come from that table; the DNA yielded D and trimming. The table has over 200,000 clones, about 89% seen once. CDR3 length: 14 amino acids. Trimming stripped 8 bases from V and 2 bases from J, with 10 bases between. Germline V gene data show CDR1 as SEHNR and CDR2 as FQNEAQ (reference sequence). The table lists this clone with a count of one. This chain links TRBV7-9 with TRBJ2-6; D call uncertain. The sequenced sample consisted of peripheral blood. This clonotype was obtained from a man aged 40-55 years who had recovered from COVID-19. CDR3 bases: TGTGCCAGCGCAGGTCAGGCTGGGGCCAACGTCCTGACTTTC. It specifies CASAGQAGANVLTF.